This is a list of T cell receptor beta chains from one sample in a study of T cells in Graves' hyperthyroidism and ophthalmopathy. TCRdb re-called the multiplex PCR reads with MiXCR, one entry per CDR3 protein. The data contain a few hundred thousand distinct CDR3 sequences, approximately 14% of them singletons. The sequencing input was blood. These receptor sequences come from a woman in her thirties with Graves' hyperthyroidism. CDR3s include the opening cysteine and the closing phenylalanine or tryptophan. The order of the fields is V gene, CDR3 length, clone size, J gene, D gene, CDR3 protein, CDR3 DNA. The D gene is left open where the match is weak. Where a row states a size, it is once, few, many or the class of an expanded clone; other rows omit it.

TRBV7-9	13	many	TRBJ2-1	-	CASKGVVKYEQFF	TGTGCCAGCAAGGGGGTCGTTAAGTATGAGCAGTTCTTC
TRBV9	14	-	TRBJ2-7	TRBD1	CASSLRDSHYEQYF	TGTGCCAGCAGCCTCCGGGACAGCCACTACGAGCAGTACTTC
TRBV14	16	few	TRBJ2-5	-	CASSQVSRYLQETQYF	TGTGCCAGCAGCCAAGTATCGAGGTACCTCCAAGAGACCCAGTACTTC
TRBV9	15	few	TRBJ2-3	TRBD1	CASSRRDRTTDTQYF	TGTGCCAGCAGCCGCCGGGACAGGACCACAGATACGCAGTATTTT
TRBV28	16	many	TRBJ2-1	-	CASSQAGEDSYNEQFF	TGTGCCAGCAGCCAAGCCGGGGAGGACTCCTACAATGAGCAGTTCTTC
TRBV7-3	18	few	TRBJ2-3	-	CASSLVPPSGISTDTQYF	TGTGCTAGCAGCTTAGTCCCTCCCAGTGGCATCAGCACAGATACGCAGTATTTT
TRBV7-8	18	many	TRBJ2-1	TRBD2	CASSLIAGVSPSTAEQFF	TGTGCCAGCAGCTTGATAGCGGGAGTATCCCCCTCCACAGCTGAGCAGTTCTTC
TRBV28	15	many	TRBJ2-1	TRBD2	CASSLHSGINNEQFF	TGTGCCAGCAGTCTACACAGCGGGATAAACAATGAGCAGTTCTTC
TRBV12-3/TRBV12-4	14	many	TRBJ1-4	-	CASSPRVPNEKLFF	TGTGCCAGCAGTCCGCGAGTTCCGAATGAAAAACTGTTTTTT
TRBV2	11	many	TRBJ1-1	-	CASKGNTEAFF	TGTGCCAGCAAGGGGAACACTGAAGCTTTCTTT
TRBV7-9	12	-	TRBJ1-1	TRBD1	CASSWTGFEAFF	TGTGCCAGCAGCTGGACAGGATTTGAAGCTTTCTTT
TRBV20-1	15	few	TRBJ2-1	-	CSARDPTGSYNEQFF	TGCAGTGCTAGGGACCCCACTGGCTCCTACAATGAGCAGTTCTTC
TRBV19	15	once	TRBJ2-1	TRBD1	CASSILGQGAYEQFF	TGTGCCAGTAGTATTTTGGGACAGGGGGCATATGAGCAGTTCTTC
TRBV10-3	16	many	TRBJ2-2	-	CAISESRGLGTGELFF	TGTGCCATCAGTGAGTCTCGGGGTCTCGGCACCGGGGAGCTGTTTTTT
TRBV5-1	14	many	TRBJ2-3	TRBD1	CASSRDRGTDTQYF	TGCGCCAGCAGCCGGGACAGGGGTACAGATACGCAGTATTTT
TRBV5-1	15	-	TRBJ1-1	-	CASSPPGRGITGAFF	TGCGCCAGCAGCCCGCCGGGCAGAGGGATTACAGGGGCTTTCTTT
TRBV11-2	14	many	TRBJ2-7	-	CASSATGSDYEQYF	TGTGCCAGCAGCGCGACGGGTTCAGACTACGAGCAGTACTTC
TRBV28	16	many	TRBJ2-1	-	CASSTNHRDGSNEQFF	TGTGCCAGCAGCACAAACCACCGGGACGGATCCAATGAGCAGTTCTTC
TRBV5-5	15	many	TRBJ2-3	-	CASSLLSPATDTQYF	TGTGCCAGCAGCTTGTTAAGTCCAGCCACAGATACGCAGTATTTT
TRBV7-8	15	many	TRBJ2-1	TRBD2	CASSPWTSSYNEQFF	TGTGCCAGCAGCCCCTGGACTAGCTCCTACAATGAGCAGTTCTTC
TRBV24-1	15	many	TRBJ2-1	TRBD2	CATSGSGLADNEQFF	TGTGCCACCAGCGGCTCCGGACTAGCGGACAATGAGCAGTTCTTC
TRBV12-5	17	many	TRBJ2-2	-	CASGPPRPTMNTGELFF	TGTGCTAGTGGTCCCCCTAGGCCAACCATGAACACCGGGGAGCTGTTTTTT
TRBV3-1	17	many	TRBJ2-3	TRBD1	CASSQSRLGQGRDTQYF	TGTGCCAGCAGCCAAAGCCGCCTCGGACAGGGAAGAGATACGCAGTATTTT
TRBV11-2	17	many	TRBJ1-1	-	CASSLGLRGRRNTEAFF	TGTGCCAGCAGCTTAGGGCTGAGGGGCAGGAGGAACACTGAAGCTTTCTTT